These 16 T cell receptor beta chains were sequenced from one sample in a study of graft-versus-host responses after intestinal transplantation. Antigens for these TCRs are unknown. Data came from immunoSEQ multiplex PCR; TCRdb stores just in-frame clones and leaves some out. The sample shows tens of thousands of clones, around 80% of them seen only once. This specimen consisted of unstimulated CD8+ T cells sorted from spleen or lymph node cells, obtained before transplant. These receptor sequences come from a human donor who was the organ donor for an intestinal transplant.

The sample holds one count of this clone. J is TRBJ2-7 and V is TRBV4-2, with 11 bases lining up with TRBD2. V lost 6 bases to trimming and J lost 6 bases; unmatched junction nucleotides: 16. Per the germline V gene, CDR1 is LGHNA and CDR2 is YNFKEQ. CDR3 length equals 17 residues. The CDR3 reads CASSGPTSGSNRGEQYF. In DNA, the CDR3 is TGTGCCAGCAGTGGTCCTACTAGCGGGAGTAATAGGGGCGAGCAGTACTTC.

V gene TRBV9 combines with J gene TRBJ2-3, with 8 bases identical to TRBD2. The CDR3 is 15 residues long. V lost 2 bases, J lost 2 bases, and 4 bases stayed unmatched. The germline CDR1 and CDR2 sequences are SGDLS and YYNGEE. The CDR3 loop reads CASSVLAGSTDTQYF. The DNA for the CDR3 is TGTGCCAGCAGCGTCCTAGCGGGTTCCACAGATACGCAGTATTTT. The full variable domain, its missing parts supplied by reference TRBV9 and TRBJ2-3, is DSGVTQTPKHLITATGQRVTLRCSPRSGDLSVYWYQQSLDQGLQFLIQYYNGEERAKGNILERFSAQQFPDLHSELNLSSLELGDSALYFCASSVLAGSTDTQYFGPGTRLTVL.

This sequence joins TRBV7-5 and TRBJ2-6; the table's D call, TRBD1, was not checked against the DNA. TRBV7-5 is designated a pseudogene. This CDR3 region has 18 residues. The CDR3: CARTALLSRQSQANVLTF. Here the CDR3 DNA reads TGTGCCAGAACCGCTTTGTTAAGTAGACAAAGTCAGGCCAACGTCCTGACTTTC.

CDR3 amino acids: CASSLLRTGRAEQYF. The CDR3 DNA sequence: TGTGCCAGCAGCTTACTTAGGACAGGAAGGGCCGAGCAGTACTTC. The V gene is TRBV11-2, the J gene TRBJ2-7, with 7 nucleotides matching TRBD1. Germline CDR1 is SGHAT and CDR2 is FQNNGV. The CDR3 is made up of 15 amino acids. V was clipped by 2 bases and J by 6 bases; unmatched bases: 10.

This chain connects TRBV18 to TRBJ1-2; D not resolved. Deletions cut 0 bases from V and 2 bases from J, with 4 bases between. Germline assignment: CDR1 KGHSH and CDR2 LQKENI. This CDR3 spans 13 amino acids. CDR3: CASSPPGNYGYTF. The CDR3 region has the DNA TGTGCCAGCTCACCACCAGGGAACTATGGCTACACCTTC.

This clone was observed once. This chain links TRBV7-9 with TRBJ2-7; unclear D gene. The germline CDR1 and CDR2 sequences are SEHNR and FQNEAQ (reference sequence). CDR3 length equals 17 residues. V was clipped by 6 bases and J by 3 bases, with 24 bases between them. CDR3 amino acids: CASSSILQRVKIYEQYF. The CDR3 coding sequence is TGTGCCAGCAGTTCAATACTACAGCGTGTTAAGATCTACGAGCAGTACTTC. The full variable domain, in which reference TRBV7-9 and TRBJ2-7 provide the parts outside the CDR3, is DTGVSQNPRHKITKRGQNVTFRCDPISEHNRLYWYRQTLGQGPEFLTYFQNEAQLEKSRLLSDRFSAERPKGSFSTLEIQRTEQGDSAMYLCASSSILQRVKIYEQYFGPGTRLTVT.

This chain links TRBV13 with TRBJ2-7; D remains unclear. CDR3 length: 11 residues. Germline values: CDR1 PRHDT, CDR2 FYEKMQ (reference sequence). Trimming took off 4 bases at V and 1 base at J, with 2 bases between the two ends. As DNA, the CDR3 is TGTGCCAGCAGCTCTTCCTACGAGCAGTACTTC. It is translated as CASSSSYEQYF.

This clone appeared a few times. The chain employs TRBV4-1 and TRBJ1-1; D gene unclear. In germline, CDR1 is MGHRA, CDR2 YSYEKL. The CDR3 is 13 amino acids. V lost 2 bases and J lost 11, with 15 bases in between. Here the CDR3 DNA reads TGCGCCAGCAGCCAAAAGGACGAGAGGAGTGCTTTCTTT. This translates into CASSQKDERSAFF.

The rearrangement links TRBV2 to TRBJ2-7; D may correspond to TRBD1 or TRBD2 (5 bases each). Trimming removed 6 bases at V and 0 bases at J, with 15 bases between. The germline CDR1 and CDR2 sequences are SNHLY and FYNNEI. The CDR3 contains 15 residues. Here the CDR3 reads CASRDGTASSYEQYF. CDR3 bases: TGTGCCAGCAGGGACGGGACGGCCTCCTCCTACGAGCAGTACTTC.

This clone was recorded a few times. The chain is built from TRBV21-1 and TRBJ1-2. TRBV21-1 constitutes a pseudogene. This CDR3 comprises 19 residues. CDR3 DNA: TGTGCCAGCAGCAAAGAAGTCCGGGGACGAGGGAACCACATCTATGGCTACACCTTC. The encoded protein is CASSKEVRGRGNHIYGYTF.

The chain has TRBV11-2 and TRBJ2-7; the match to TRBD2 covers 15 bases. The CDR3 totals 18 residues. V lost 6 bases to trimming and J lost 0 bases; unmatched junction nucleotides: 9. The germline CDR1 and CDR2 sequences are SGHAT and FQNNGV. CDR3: CASRPGTSGGPTSYEQYF. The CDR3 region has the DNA TGTGCCAGCAGGCCCGGGACTAGCGGGGGGCCGACCTCCTACGAGCAGTACTTC.

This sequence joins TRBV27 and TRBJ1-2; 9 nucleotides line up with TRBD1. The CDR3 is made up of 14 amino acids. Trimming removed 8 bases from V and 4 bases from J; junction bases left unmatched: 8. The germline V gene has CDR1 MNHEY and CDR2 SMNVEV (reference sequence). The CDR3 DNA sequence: TGTGCCAGCGCTCAACAGGGGGCGGGCTATGGCTACACCTTC. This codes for CASAQQGAGYGYTF.

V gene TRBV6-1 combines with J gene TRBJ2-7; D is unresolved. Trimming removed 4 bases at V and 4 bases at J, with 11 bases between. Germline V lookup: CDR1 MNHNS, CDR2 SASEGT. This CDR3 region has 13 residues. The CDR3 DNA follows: TGTGCCAGCAGTGGGCTCTTCATTTACGAGCAGTACTTC. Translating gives CASSGLFIYEQYF.

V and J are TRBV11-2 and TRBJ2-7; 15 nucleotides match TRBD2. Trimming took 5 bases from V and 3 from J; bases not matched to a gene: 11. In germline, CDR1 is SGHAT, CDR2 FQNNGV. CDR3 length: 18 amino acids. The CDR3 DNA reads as TGTGCCAGCAGCGAACCGGGACTAGCGGGGGGCTTCTTCTACGAGCAGTACTTC. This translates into CASSEPGLAGGFFYEQYF.

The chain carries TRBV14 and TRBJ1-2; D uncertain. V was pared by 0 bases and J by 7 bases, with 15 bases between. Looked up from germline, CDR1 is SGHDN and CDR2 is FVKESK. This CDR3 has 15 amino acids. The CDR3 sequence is CASSQDVWPYVGYTF. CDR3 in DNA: TGTGCCAGCAGCCAAGATGTTTGGCCGTATGTTGGCTACACCTTC.

CDR3 residues: CASYKSLATTYEQYF. The CDR3 coding sequence is TGTGCCAGTTATAAGTCCCTAGCGACTACCTACGAGCAGTACTTC. The chain uses TRBV2 and TRBJ2-5, with D tentatively TRBD2 (6 bases). The closer fit of TRBJ2-7 to the DNA end suggests the J call may be wrong. Germline-derived CDR1 and CDR2 are SNHLY and FYNNEI. The CDR3 runs 15 residues.